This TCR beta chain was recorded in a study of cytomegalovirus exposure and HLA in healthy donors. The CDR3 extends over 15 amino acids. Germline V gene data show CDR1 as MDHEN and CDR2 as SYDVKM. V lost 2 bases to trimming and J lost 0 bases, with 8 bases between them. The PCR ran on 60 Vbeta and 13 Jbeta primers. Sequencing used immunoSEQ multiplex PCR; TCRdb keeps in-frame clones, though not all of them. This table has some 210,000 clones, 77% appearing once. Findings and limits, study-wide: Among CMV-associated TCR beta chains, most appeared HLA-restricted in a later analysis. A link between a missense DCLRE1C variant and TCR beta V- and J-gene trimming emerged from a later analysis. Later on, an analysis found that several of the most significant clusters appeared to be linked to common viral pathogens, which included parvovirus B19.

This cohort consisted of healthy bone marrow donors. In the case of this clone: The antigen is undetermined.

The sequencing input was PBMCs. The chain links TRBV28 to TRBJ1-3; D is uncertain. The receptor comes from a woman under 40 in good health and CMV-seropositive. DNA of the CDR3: TGTGCCAGCAGTTTACGAGGGATCTCTGGAAACACCATATATTTT. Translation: CASSLRGISGNTIYF.